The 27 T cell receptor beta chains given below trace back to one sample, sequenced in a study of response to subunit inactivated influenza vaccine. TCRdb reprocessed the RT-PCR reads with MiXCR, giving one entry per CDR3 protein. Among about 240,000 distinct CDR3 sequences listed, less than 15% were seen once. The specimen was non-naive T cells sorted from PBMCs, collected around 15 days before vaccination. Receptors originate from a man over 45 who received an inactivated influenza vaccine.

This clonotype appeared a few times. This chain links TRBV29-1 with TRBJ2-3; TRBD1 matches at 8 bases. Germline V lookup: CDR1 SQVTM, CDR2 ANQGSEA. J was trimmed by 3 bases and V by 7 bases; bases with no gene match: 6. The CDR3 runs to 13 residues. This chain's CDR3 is CSADRGGTDTQYF. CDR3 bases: TGCAGCGCAGACAGGGGTGGAACAGATACGCAGTATTTT.

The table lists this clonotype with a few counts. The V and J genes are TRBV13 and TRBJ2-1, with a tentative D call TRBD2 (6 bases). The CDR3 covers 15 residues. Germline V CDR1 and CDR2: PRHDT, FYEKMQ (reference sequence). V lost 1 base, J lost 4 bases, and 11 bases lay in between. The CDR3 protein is CASSLVLAEYNEQFF. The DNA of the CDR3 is TGTGCCAGCAGCTTAGTACTAGCTGAATACAATGAGCAGTTCTTC.

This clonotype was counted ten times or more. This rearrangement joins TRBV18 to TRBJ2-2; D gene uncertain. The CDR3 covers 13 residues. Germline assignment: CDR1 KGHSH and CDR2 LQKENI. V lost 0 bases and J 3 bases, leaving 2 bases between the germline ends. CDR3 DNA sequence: TGTGCCAGCTCACCACCACACACCGGGGAGCTGTTTTTT. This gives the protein CASSPPHTGELFF.

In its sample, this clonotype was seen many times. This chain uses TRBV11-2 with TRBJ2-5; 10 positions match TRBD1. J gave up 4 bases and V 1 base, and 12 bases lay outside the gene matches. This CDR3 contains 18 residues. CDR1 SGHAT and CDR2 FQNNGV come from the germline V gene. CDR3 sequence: CASSLVGQGGMRGETQYF. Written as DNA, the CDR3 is TGTGCCAGCAGCTTAGTAGGACAGGGGGGGATGAGGGGAGAGACCCAGTACTTC.

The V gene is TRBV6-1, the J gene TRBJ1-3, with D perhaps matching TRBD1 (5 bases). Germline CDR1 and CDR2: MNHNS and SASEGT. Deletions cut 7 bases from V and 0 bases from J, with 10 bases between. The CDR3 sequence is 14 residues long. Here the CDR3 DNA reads TGTGCCAGCACGGACGGACACTCTGGAAACACCATATATTTT. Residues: CASTDGHSGNTIYF.

In DNA, the CDR3 is TGCGCCAGCAGCTTGCATTCGACAGGAGCCGGAATTGGGGCCAACGTCCTGACTTTC. Encoded protein: CASSLHSTGAGIGANVLTF. V is TRBV5-1 and J is TRBJ2-6, with D possibly matching TRBD1 (6 bases). Trimming took off 1 base at V and 3 bases at J, with 20 bases between the two ends. The CDR3 loop spans 19 amino acids. The V gene's germline CDR1 is SGHRS and CDR2 YFSETQ.

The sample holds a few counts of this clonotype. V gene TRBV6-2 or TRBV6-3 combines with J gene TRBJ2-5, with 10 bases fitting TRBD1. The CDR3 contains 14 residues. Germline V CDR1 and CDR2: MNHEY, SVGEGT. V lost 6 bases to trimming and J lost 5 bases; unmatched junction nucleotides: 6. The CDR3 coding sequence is TGTGCCAGCAGGCGGGACAGGGGTTCGGAGACCCAGTACTTC. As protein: CASRRDRGSETQYF.

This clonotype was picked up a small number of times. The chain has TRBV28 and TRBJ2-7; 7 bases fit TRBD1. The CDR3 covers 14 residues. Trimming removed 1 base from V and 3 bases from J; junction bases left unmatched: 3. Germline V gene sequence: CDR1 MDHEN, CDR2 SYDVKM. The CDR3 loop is CASSLYPGGYEQYF. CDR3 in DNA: TGTGCCAGCAGTTTATATCCAGGGGGCTACGAGCAGTACTTC. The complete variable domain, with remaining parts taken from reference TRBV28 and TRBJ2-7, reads DVKVTQSSRYLVKRTGEKVFLECVQDMDHENMFWYRQDPGLGLRLIYFSYDVKMKEKGDIPEGYSVSREKKERFSLILESASTNQTSMYLCASSLYPGGYEQYFGPGTRLTVT.

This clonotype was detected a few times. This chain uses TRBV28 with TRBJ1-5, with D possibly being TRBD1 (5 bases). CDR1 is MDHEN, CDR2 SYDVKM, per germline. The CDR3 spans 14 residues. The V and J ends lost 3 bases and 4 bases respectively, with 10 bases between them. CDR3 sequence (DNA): TGTGCCAGCAGTTTCGGAGACAGAAATCAGCCCCAGCATTTT. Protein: CASSFGDRNQPQHF.

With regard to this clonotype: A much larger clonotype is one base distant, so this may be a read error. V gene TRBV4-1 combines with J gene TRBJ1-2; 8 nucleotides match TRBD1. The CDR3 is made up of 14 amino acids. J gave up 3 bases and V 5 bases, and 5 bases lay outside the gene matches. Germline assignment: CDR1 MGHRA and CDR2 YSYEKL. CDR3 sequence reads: CASSELTGDYGYTF. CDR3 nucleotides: TGCGCCAGCAGCGAACTGACAGGGGACTATGGCTACACCTTC.

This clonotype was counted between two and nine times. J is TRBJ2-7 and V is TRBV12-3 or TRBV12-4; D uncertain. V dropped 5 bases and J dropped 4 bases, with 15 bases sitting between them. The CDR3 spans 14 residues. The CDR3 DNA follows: TGTGCCAGCAGTCCCAACACTGGGCGTTACGAGCAGTACTTC. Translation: CASSPNTGRYEQYF.

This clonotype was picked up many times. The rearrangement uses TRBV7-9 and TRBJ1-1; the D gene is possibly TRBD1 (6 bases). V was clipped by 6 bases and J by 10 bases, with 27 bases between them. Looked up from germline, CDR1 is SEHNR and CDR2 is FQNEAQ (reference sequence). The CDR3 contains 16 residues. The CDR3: CASSPPGRGGAFGAFF. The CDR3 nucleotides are TGTGCCAGCAGTCCCCCGGGGAGAGGGGGGGCTTTCGGAGCTTTCTTT. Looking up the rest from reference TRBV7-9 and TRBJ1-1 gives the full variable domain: DTGVSQNPRHKITKRGQNVTFRCDPISEHNRLYWYRQTLGQGPEFLTYFQNEAQLEKSRLLSDRFSAERPKGSFSTLEIQRTEQGDSAMYLCASSPPGRGGAFGAFFGQGTRLTVV.

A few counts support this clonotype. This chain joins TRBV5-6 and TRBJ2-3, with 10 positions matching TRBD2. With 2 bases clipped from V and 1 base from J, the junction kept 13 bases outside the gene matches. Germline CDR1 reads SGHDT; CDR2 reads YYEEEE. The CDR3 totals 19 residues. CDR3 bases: TGTGCCAGCAGCTTATTTGGGGCTAGCGGGAGCTATGGCACAGATACGCAGTATTTT. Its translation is CASSLFGASGSYGTDTQYF.

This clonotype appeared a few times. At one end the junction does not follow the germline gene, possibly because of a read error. The CDR3 region is CSVEGNTGTVTDF. DNA for the CDR3: TGCAGCGTTGAAGGTAATACCGGGACAGTTACAGACTTC. The chain employs TRBV29-1 and TRBJ2-5; 7 bases fit TRBD1. Germline V lookup: CDR1 SQVTM, CDR2 ANQGSEA. The CDR3 sequence is 13 residues long.

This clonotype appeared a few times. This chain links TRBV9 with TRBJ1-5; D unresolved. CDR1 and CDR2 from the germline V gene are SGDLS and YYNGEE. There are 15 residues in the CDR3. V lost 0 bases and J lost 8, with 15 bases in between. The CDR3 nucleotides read TGTGCCAGCAGCGTAGACGCGGGGTTGAGGGAGCCCCAGCATTTT. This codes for CASSVDAGLREPQHF.

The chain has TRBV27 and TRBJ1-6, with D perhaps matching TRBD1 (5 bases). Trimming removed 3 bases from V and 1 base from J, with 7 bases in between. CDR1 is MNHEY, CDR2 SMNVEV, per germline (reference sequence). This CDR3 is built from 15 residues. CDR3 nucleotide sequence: TGTGCCAGCAGTTTCGGGGGGTCCTATAATTCACCCCTCCACTTT. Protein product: CASSFGGSYNSPLHF.

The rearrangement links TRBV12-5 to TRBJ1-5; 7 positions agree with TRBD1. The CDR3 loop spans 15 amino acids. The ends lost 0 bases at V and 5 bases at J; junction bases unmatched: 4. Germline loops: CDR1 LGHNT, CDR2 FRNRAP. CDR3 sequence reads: CASGLVRGLYQPQHF. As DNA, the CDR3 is TGTGCTAGTGGTTTGGTAAGGGGGCTGTATCAGCCCCAGCATTTT.

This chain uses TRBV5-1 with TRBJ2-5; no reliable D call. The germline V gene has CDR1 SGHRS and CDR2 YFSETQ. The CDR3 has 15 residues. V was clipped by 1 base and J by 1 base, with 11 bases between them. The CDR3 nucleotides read TGCGCCAGCAGCTTGAGGTCCCCAACCCAAGAGACCCAGTACTTC. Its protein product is CASSLRSPTQETQYF.

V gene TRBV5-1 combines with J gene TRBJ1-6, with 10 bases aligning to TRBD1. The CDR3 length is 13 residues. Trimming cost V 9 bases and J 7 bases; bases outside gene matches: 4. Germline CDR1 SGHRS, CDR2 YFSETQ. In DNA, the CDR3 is TGCGCCACTGGGACAGGGGTAAATTCACCCCTCCACTTT. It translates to CATGTGVNSPLHF.

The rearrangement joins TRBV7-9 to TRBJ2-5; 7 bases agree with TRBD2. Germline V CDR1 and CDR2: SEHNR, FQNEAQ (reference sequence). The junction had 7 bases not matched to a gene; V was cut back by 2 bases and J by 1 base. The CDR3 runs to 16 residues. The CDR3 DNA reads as TGTGCCAGCAGCTTAAGGGAGGGGCCGACCCAAGAGACCCAGTACTTC. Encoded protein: CASSLREGPTQETQYF.

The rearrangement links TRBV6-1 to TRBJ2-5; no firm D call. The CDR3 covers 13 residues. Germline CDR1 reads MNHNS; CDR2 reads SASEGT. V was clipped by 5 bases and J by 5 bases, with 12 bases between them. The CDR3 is CASSSGRSETQYF. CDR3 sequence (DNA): TGTGCCAGCAGTTCGGGCAGATCGGAGACCCAGTACTTC.

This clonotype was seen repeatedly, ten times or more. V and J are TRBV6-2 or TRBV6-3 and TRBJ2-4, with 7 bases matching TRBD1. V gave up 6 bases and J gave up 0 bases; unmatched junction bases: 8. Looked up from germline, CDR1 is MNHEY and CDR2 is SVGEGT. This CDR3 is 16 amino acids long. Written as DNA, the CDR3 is TGTGCCAGCAGGAGGGGACAGTCTTTAGCCAAAAACATTCAGTACTTC. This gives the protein CASRRGQSLAKNIQYF.

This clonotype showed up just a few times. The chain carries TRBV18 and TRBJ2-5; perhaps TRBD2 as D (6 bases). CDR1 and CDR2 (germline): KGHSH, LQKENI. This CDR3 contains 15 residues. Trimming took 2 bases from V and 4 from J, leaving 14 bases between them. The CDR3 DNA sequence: TGTGCCAGCTCACCAAGAACGGGAGCGGCAGAGACCCAGTACTTC. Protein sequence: CASSPRTGAAETQYF.

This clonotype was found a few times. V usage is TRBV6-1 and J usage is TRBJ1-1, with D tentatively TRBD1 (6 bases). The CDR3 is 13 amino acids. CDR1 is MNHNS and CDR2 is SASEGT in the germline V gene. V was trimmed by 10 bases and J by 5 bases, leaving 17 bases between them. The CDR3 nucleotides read TGTGCCACCTACTCGGGGGGCTGGACTGAAGCTTTCTTT. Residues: CATYSGGWTEAFF.

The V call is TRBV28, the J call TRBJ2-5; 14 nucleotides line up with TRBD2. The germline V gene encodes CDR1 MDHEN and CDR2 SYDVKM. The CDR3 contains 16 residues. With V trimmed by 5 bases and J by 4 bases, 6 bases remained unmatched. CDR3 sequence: CASSQTSGGAGETQYF. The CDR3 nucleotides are TGTGCCAGCAGTCAGACTAGCGGGGGGGCGGGAGAGACCCAGTACTTC.

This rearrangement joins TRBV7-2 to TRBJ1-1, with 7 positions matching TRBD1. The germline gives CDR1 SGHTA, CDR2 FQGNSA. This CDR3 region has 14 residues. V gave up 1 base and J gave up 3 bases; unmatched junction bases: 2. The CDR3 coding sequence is TGTGCCAGCAGCTTAGGAGGACAGGACACTGAAGCTTTCTTT. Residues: CASSLGGQDTEAFF.

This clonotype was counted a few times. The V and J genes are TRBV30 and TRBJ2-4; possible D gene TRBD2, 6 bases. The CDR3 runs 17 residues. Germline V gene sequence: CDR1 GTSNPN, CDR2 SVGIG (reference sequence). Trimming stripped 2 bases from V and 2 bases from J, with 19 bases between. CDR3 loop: CAWSYGGTVVTKNIQYF. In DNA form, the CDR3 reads TGTGCCTGGAGTTACGGGGGAACCGTCGTGACCAAAAACATTCAGTACTTC.